Detailed here is one TCR beta chain. No antigen is known for it. The time point denotes: persistent/refractory GD, antithyroid drugs over 5 years with positive TRAb. With RNA extracted from PBMCs as input, the TCR library was made. Each patient gave around 10 milliliters of EDTA-anticoagulated peripheral blood. HTBI primers from iRepertoire and Arm-PCR of CDR3 regions yielded the TCR beta libraries. From the multiplex PCR reads, TCRdb called clonotypes with MiXCR, one entry per CDR3 protein. The top ten hold around 40% of the sample, which has 700,000 or so distinct CDR3 sequences, about 32% seen once. The sample comes from a study of regulatory T cells in long-lasting Graves disease. Study-wide findings and caveats: Persistent Graves' patients showed less TCR diversity than newly diagnosed ones.

Per the germline V gene, CDR1 is MNHNS and CDR2 is SASEGT. Trimming at V came to 5 bases and at J to 3 bases, leaving 9 bases not matched to a gene. There are 15 residues in the CDR3. The sequences come from peripheral blood mononuclear cells (PBMCs), collected when the disease was refractory, from a patient treated with antithyroid drugs. The sequence derives from a female donor with Graves disease. The chain carries TRBV6-1 and TRBJ2-5; 7 bases match TRBD2. For the CDR3, the DNA is TGTGCCAGCAGTCTCCCAGGGCTAGCGGAAGAGACCCAGTACTTC. Its protein product is CASSLPGLAEETQYF.